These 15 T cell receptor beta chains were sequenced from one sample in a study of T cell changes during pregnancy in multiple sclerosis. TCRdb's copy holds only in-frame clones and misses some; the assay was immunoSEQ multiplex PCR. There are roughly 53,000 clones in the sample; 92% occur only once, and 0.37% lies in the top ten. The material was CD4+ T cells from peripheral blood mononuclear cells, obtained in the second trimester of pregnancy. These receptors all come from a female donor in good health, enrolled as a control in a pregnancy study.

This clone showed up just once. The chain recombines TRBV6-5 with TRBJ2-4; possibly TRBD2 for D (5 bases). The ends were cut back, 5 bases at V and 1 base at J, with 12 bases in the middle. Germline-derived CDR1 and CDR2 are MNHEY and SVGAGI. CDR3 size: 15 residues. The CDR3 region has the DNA TGTGCCAGCAGTCGCGCCACTAGGGCCAAAAACATTCAGTACTTC. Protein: CASSRATRAKNIQYF.

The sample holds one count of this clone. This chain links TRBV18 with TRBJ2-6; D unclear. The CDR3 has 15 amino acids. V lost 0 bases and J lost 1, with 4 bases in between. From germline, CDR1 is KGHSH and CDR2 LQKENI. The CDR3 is CASSPPSSGANVLTF. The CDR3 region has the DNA TGTGCCAGCTCACCACCGTCTTCTGGGGCCAACGTCCTGACTTTC.

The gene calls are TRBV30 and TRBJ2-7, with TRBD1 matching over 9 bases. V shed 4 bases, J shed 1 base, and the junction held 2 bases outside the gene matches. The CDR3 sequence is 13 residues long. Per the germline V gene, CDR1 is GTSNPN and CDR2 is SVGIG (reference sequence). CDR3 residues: CAWTQGASYEQYF. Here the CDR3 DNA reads TGTGCCTGGACACAGGGGGCATCCTACGAGCAGTACTTC.

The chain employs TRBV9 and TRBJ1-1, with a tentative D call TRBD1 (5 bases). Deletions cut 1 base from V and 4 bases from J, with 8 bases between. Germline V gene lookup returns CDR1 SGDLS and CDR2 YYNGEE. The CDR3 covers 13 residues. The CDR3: CASSVRRGTEAFF. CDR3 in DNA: TGTGCCAGCAGCGTAAGGAGGGGCACTGAAGCTTTCTTT. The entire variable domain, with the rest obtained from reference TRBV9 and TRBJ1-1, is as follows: DSGVTQTPKHLITATGQRVTLRCSPRSGDLSVYWYQQSLDQGLQFLIQYYNGEERAKGNILERFSAQQFPDLHSELNLSSLELGDSALYFCASSVRRGTEAFFGQGTRLTVV.

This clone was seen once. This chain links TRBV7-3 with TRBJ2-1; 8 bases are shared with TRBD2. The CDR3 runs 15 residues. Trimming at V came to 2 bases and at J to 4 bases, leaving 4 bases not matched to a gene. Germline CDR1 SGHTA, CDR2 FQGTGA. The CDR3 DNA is TGTGCCAGCAGCTTAGCGGGGGGCGTATACAATGAGCAGTTCTTC. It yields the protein CASSLAGGVYNEQFF.

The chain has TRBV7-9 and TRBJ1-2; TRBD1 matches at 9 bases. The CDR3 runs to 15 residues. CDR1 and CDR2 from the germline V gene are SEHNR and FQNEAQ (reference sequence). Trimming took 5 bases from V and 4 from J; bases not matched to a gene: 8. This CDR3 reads CASSLSGQGSYGYTF. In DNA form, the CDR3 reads TGTGCCAGCAGCCTAAGCGGACAGGGGAGCTATGGCTACACCTTC.

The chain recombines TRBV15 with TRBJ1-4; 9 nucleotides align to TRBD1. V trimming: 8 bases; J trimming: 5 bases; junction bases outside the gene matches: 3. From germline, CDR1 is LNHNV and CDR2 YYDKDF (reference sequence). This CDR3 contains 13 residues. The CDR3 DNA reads TGTGCCACCCCAGGGACAGGGAATGAAAAACTGTTTTTT. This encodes CATPGTGNEKLFF.

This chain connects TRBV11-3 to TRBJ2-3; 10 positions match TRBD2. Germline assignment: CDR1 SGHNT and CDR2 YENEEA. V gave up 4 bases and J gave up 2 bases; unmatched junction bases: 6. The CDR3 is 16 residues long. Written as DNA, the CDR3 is TGTGCCAGCAGCTCGTTAGCGGGGGGCGCCACAGATACGCAGTATTTT. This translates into CASSSLAGGATDTQYF.

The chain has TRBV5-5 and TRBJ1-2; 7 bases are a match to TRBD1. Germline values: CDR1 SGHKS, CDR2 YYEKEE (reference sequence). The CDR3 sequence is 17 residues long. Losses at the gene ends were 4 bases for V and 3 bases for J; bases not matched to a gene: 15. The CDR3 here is CASSQSSGQVGDYGYTF. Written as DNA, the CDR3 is TGTGCCAGCAGCCAATCTTCCGGACAGGTGGGGGACTATGGCTACACCTTC. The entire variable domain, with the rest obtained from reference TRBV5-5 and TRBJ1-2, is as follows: DAGVTQSPTHLIKTRGQQVTLRCSPISGHKSVSWYQQVLGQGPQFIFQYYEKEERGRGNFPDRFSARQFPNYSSELNVNALLLGDSALYLCASSQSSGQVGDYGYTFGSGTRLTVV.

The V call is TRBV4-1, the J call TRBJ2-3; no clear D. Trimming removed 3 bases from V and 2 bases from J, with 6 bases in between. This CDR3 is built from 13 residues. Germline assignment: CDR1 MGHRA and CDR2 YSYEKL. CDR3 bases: TGCGCCAGCAGCCACCAGAACACAGATACGCAGTATTTT. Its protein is CASSHQNTDTQYF.

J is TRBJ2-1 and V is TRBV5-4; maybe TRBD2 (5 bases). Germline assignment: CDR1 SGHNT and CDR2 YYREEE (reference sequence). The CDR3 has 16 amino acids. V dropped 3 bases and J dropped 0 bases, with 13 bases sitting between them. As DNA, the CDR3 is TGTGCCAGCAGCTGGTCCGGGCGGGTCTCCTACAATGAGCAGTTCTTC. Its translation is CASSWSGRVSYNEQFF.

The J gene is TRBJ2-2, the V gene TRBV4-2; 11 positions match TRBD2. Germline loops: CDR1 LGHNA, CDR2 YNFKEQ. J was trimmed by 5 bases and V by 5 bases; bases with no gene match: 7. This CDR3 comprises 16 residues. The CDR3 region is CASSYSGGARTGELFF. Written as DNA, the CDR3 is TGTGCCAGCAGCTATAGCGGGGGGGCAAGGACCGGGGAGCTGTTTTTT.

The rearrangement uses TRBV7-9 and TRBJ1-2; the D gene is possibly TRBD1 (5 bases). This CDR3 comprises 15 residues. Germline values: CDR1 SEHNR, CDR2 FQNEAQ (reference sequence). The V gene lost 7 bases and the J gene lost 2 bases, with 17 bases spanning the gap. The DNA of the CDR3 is TGTGCCAGCACCCGACAGCTCCTCGCAAACTATGGCTACACCTTC. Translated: CASTRQLLANYGYTF.

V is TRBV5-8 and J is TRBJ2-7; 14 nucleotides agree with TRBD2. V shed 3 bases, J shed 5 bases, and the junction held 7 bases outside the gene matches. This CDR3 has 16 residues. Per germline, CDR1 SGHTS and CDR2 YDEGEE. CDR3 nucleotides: TGTGCCAGCAGCTCAAGACTAGCGGGGGGGCAGAACGAGCAGTACTTC. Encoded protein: CASSSRLAGGQNEQYF. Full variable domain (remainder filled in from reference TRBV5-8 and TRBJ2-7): EAGVTQSPTHLIKTRGQQATLRCSPISGHTSVYWYQQALGLGLQFLLWYDEGEERNRGNFPPRFSGRQFPNYSSELNVNALELEDSALYLCASSSRLAGGQNEQYFGPGTRLTVT.

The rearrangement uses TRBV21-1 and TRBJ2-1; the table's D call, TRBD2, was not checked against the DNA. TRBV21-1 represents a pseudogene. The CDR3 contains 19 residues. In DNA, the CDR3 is TGTGCCAGCAGCAATGCGCTAGCGGGGGGCCTGAACTCCTACAATGAGCAGTTCTTC. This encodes CASSNALAGGLNSYNEQFF.